Shown below are 21 T cell receptor beta chains from a single sample sequenced in a study of blood T cell repertoires in COVID-19. The data were produced by immunoSEQ multiplex PCR, yet TCRdb's version contains in-frame clones alone and is incomplete. The sample records under 110,000 clones, around 84% being singletons. The sequenced sample was peripheral blood. These receptors all come from an older woman with active or convalescent COVID-19.

The chain links TRBV19 to TRBJ2-6; tentative D call: TRBD1 (6 bases). The CDR3 totals 17 residues. Germline CDR1 is LNHDA and CDR2 is SQIVND (reference sequence). The V gene lost 5 bases and the J gene lost 4 bases, with 18 bases spanning the gap. CDR3: CASSLLQGALGANVLTF. CDR3 nucleotide sequence: TGTGCCAGTAGTCTCTTACAGGGAGCTCTGGGGGCCAACGTCCTGACTTTC.

The chain combines TRBV7-2 with TRBJ2-3; D is unresolved. The CDR3 has 15 amino acids. The V gene lost 1 base and the J gene lost 0 bases, with 8 bases spanning the gap. CDR1 and CDR2 (germline): SGHTA, FQGNSA. CDR3 protein: CASSLGSYSTDTQYF. The CDR3 nucleotides read TGTGCCAGCAGCTTAGGGTCCTACAGCACAGATACGCAGTATTTT.

The chain joins TRBV10-3 to TRBJ1-2; D might be TRBD1 (5 bases). CDR3 length: 13 residues. V was trimmed by 7 bases and J by 0 bases, leaving 9 bases between them. In germline, CDR1 is ENHRY, CDR2 SYGVKD. The CDR3 DNA reads as TGTGCCATCACCCCGACAGCTAACTATGGCTACACCTTC. The encoded protein is CAITPTANYGYTF.

V usage is TRBV24-1 and J usage is TRBJ2-1; 8 bases align to TRBD2. The CDR3 is 16 amino acids. Trimming at V came to 4 bases and at J to 0 bases, leaving 4 bases not matched to a gene. Germline lookup yields CDR1 KGHDR and CDR2 SFDVKD. The CDR3 sequence: CATSEPSGSSYNEQFF. In nucleotides, the CDR3 is TGTGCCACCAGTGAACCAAGCGGGAGCTCCTACAATGAGCAGTTCTTC.

The chain is built from TRBV25-1 and TRBJ2-3, with a weak D call TRBD2 (6 bases). V lost 6 bases and J 1 base, leaving 14 bases between the germline ends. The germline V gene encodes CDR1 MGHDK and CDR2 SYGVNS. The CDR3 totals 15 residues. The CDR3 nucleotides are TGTGCCAGCAGCCCCCCGGGAGTTCGCACAGATACGCAGTATTTT. Its protein product is CASSPPGVRTDTQYF.

The chain joins TRBV5-1 to TRBJ2-7; a weak D match, TRBD1 (6 bases). This CDR3 is 13 amino acids long. V was trimmed by 3 bases and J by 3 bases, leaving 10 bases between them. The germline V gene encodes CDR1 SGHRS and CDR2 YFSETQ. DNA for the CDR3: TGCGCCAGCAGCTATGGACAGAACTACGAGCAGTACTTC. As protein: CASSYGQNYEQYF.

The V and J genes are TRBV28 and TRBJ1-2, with 8 bases matching TRBD1. Germline trimming cut 1 base from V and 8 bases from J; bases unmatched to any gene: 6. This CDR3 is built from 14 residues. Germline V lookup: CDR1 MDHEN, CDR2 SYDVKM. Here the CDR3 reads CASSLSQGAKGYTF. In DNA, the CDR3 is TGTGCCAGCAGTTTATCCCAGGGGGCGAAGGGCTACACCTTC.

This clone was found a few times. The chain links TRBV9 to TRBJ2-7, with no clear D. The V end was cut by 5 bases, the J end by 5 bases, with 14 bases between. In germline, CDR1 is SGDLS, CDR2 YYNGEE. The CDR3 totals 13 residues. CDR3 sequence reads: CASSRSSSHEQYF. The CDR3 DNA reads as TGTGCCAGCAGTCGCTCGAGTTCCCACGAGCAGTACTTC. The full variable domain, rest sourced from reference TRBV9 and TRBJ2-7, is DSGVTQTPKHLITATGQRVTLRCSPRSGDLSVYWYQQSLDQGLQFLIQYYNGEERAKGNILERFSAQQFPDLHSELNLSSLELGDSALYFCASSRSSSHEQYFGPGTRLTVT.

The rearrangement links TRBV3-1 (or the pseudogene TRBV3-2) to TRBJ1-2; no firm D call. This CDR3 has 14 amino acids. Between the trimmed V and J ends, which lost 0 bases and 2 bases, there was a span of 7 bases. The germline V gene encodes CDR1 LGHDT and CDR2 YNNKEL (reference sequence). The CDR3 here is CASSQEAGNYGYTF. For the CDR3, the DNA is TGTGCCAGCAGCCAAGAAGCGGGGAACTATGGCTACACCTTC.

This clone is a singleton in its sample. This chain uses TRBV7-9 with TRBJ2-5, with 9 positions matching TRBD2. J gave up 4 bases and V 3 bases, and 6 bases lay outside the gene matches. The CDR3 extends over 15 amino acids. Germline V gene lookup returns CDR1 SEHNR and CDR2 FQNEAQ (reference sequence). The CDR3 DNA reads TGTGCCAGCAGCTTGTTGCGGGGGGGTGCAGAGACCCAGTACTTC. Translation: CASSLLRGGAETQYF.

The chain has TRBV18 and TRBJ1-4; 10 nucleotides match TRBD1. CDR1 is KGHSH and CDR2 is LQKENI in the germline V gene. This CDR3 is built from 16 residues. Germline trimming cut 0 bases from V and 8 bases from J; bases unmatched to any gene: 6. CDR3 region: CASSPPSGQGREKLFF. CDR3 bases: TGTGCCAGCTCACCACCTTCGGGACAGGGGCGCGAAAAACTGTTTTTT.

This chain connects TRBV5-1 to TRBJ2-3; a possible D gene is TRBD1 (5 bases). The CDR3 contains 14 residues. The ends were cut back, 0 bases at V and 4 bases at J, with 9 bases in the middle. Germline loops: CDR1 SGHRS, CDR2 YFSETQ. For the CDR3, the DNA is TGCGCCAGCAGCTTGGGGGGCAGCGCAGATACGCAGTATTTT. It is translated as CASSLGGSADTQYF.

The chain couples TRBV9 to TRBJ1-3; D not resolved. V lost 0 bases and J lost 0, with 7 bases in between. CDR3 length: 15 residues. In germline, CDR1 is SGDLS, CDR2 YYNGEE. The CDR3 DNA follows: TGTGCCAGCAGCGTAGATCAGGTCTCTGGAAACACCATATATTTT. It yields the protein CASSVDQVSGNTIYF. The complete variable domain, with remaining parts taken from reference TRBV9 and TRBJ1-3, reads DSGVTQTPKHLITATGQRVTLRCSPRSGDLSVYWYQQSLDQGLQFLIQYYNGEERAKGNILERFSAQQFPDLHSELNLSSLELGDSALYFCASSVDQVSGNTIYFGEGSWLTVV.

V is TRBV6-2 or TRBV6-3 and J is TRBJ2-2; TRBD2 matches at 11 bases. Germline-derived CDR1 and CDR2 are MNHEY and SVGEGT. The CDR3 is 15 residues long. V dropped 4 bases and J dropped 5; count of bases not matched to a gene: 3. For the CDR3, the DNA is TGTGCCAGCAGTTTGACTAGCGGGGTGACCGGGGAGCTGTTTTTT. It is translated as CASSLTSGVTGELFF.

As to this clone: The identical CDR3 is also encoded by other nucleotide sequences in the sample. The V gene is TRBV6-5, the J gene TRBJ1-6; D is ambiguous. This CDR3 has 15 amino acids. CDR1 is MNHEY, CDR2 SVGAGI, per germline. Deletions cut 0 bases from V and 3 bases from J, with 6 bases between. The DNA for the CDR3 is TGTGCCAGCAGTTACTCGGGCAGCTATAATTCACCCCTCCACTTT. Its translation is CASSYSGSYNSPLHF.

This rearrangement joins TRBV5-4 to TRBJ1-6; no clear D gene. V was trimmed by 4 bases and J by 9 bases, leaving 11 bases between them. Germline assignment: CDR1 SGHNT and CDR2 YYREEE (reference sequence). The CDR3 has 13 amino acids. CDR3 sequence reads: CASSVDGISPLHF. CDR3 nucleotide sequence: TGTGCCAGCAGCGTGGACGGGATTTCACCCCTCCACTTT.

The CDR3 protein is CASSLKTPNTEAFF. CDR3 coding DNA: TGTGCCAGCAGCCTTAAGACACCGAACACTGAAGCTTTCTTT. The chain uses TRBV7-2 and TRBJ1-1; D is ambiguous. CDR1 and CDR2 (germline): SGHTA, FQGNSA. The length of the CDR3 is 14 residues. Trimming removed 5 bases from V and 1 base from J, with 11 bases in between.

Only a few counts were recorded for this clone. This chain links TRBV6-1 with TRBJ2-7, with 8 bases fitting TRBD2. Germline V gene data show CDR1 as MNHNS and CDR2 as SASEGT. Unmatched junction bases numbered 9, after V lost 2 bases and J lost 6 bases. The CDR3 loop spans 15 amino acids. The CDR3 sequence: CASSEIRGGASEQYF. In DNA form, the CDR3 reads TGTGCCAGCAGTGAAATTCGGGGGGGCGCTTCCGAGCAGTACTTC.

The chain employs TRBV29-1 and TRBJ1-2, with D possibly TRBD1 on 5 matching bases. Per the germline V gene, CDR1 is SQVTM and CDR2 is ANQGSEA. This CDR3 has 13 residues. V was cut by 4 bases and J by 10 bases, with 19 bases left in between. CDR3: CSVALSRGGDYTF. The CDR3 region has the DNA TGCAGCGTTGCCCTCTCTCGGGGGGGTGACTACACCTTC.

The chain combines TRBV6-6 with TRBJ1-5, with D possibly matching TRBD1 (5 bases). CDR1 and CDR2 (germline): MNHNY, SVGAGI (reference sequence). The CDR3 sequence is 15 residues long. Trimming shortened V by 11 bases and J by 2 bases, and 19 bases separated the two germline ends. CDR3 bases: TGTGCCCCCACGGGGGGAGGGGCCGGCAATCAGCCCCAGCATTTT. Protein product: CAPTGGGAGNQPQHF.

The chain is built from TRBV7-2 and TRBJ1-4, with D possibly being TRBD1 (6 bases). The CDR3 has 15 amino acids. V dropped 2 bases and J dropped 3 bases, with 10 bases sitting between them. In germline, CDR1 is SGHTA, CDR2 FQGNSA. CDR3 DNA sequence: TGTGCCAGCAGCTTATCGGGGGGCTCTAATGAAAAACTGTTTTTT. It specifies CASSLSGGSNEKLFF.